This T cell receptor beta chain was retrieved from a study of cytomegalovirus exposure and HLA in healthy donors (dated by TCRdb to the late 2010s). About the investigation overall: In an earlier analysis of 550 to 750 of the donors, 276 Gb of sequence data and just under 120 million unique TCR beta sequences from 150 million to 200 million T cells were reported. A handful of DR-DQ haplotypes were handled as single units for association and clustering because linkage in the cohort was strong. Approximately 300 gigabases of sequencing data and around 88 million unique TCR sequences made up an early release that covered approximately 700 HLA-typed donors. The aim of the study was to test whether cataloging public T cell receptors could identify signatures of past pathogen exposure. On average, around 230,000 unique TCR beta nucleotide sequences were sequenced per donor among 398 genotyped donors of the cohort, with 15% to 20% of those sequences being non-productive. Typing coverage differed by locus: A, B, C, DRB1 and DQB1 were typed in about 629-630 donors, DQA1 in about 500, DPA1 in roughly 590, and DPB1 in just under 490. To decide whether each TCR beta V gene segment behaved as functional or pseudogenic, an earlier analysis of approximately 620 of the donors relied on high-throughput TCR beta sequencing. To predict cytomegalovirus infection status, the study brought together high-throughput TCR immunosequencing, statistical association of individual TCRs with disease status, and machine learning. Every discovery cohort repertoire had been produced on one sequencing platform. The genetic ancestry cluster associated with self-reported Caucasian donors included 81% of the 398 genotyped donors. Using immunosequencing, the study profiled T cell repertoires from 500 to 800 subjects and related those repertoires to cytomegalovirus serostatus. A later analysis re-analyzed previously published TCR beta repertoires from 550 to 700 donors and added high-resolution HLA genotyping to study TCR occurrence patterns. Class I and class II HLA loci were covered by the typing at four-digit resolution. Besides the first cohort of hundreds of subjects, a separate validation cohort made up of 120 different subjects was used. The later analysis used no new phenotypic data to find candidate immune exposures, relying instead on TCR beta sequences and their occurrence across donors. A later genetic analysis used genome-wide SNP genotypes for about 60% of the roughly 700 donors, treating that subset as a discovery cohort. Alongside the repertoire data, information on donor age, sex, ethnicity and CMV serostatus was compiled. Overall study results and their limits: The study gave a list of 150 to 200 TCR beta chains associated with cytomegalovirus. A further reported finding was that TCR beta sequences accurately predicted the HLA-A and HLA-B alleles for most subjects in the first cohort. The earlier analysis of 587 of the donors excluded 15 to 20 rarely observed V segments, including chromosome 9 orphons, because counts were too low. HLA typing was unavailable for some donors at each locus, so association tests used only the typed subset. Across donors, most TCR sequences were observed very rarely, whereas some public TCRs were present in many individuals. Only TCR beta chains were sequenced in this cohort, and the absence of alpha or paired-chain data limited detectable features. Linkage disequilibrium might explain the correlated functional status among segregating V segments, but an unknown experimental factor could not be excluded. In a later genetic analysis, fewer N-insertions in productive TCRs were reported among donors in an Asian-associated ancestry cluster than the roughly 700-donor mean. Broadly in line with IMGT annotations, most TCR beta V segments showed up in productive rearrangements about 90% or about 30% of the time in an earlier analysis of 587 of the donors. The authors suggested that the approach could potentially be extended to other disease states and immunological phenotypes. In vitro tests confirmed that a few of the cytomegalovirus-associated TCR beta chains recognize cytomegalovirus antigens. Roughly uniform sequencing depth across donors was assumed in presence/absence analyses, although this assumption may not hold. A cluster of highly shared sequence variants was judged likely to represent a technical artifact of the sequencing pipeline. In a later analysis, some 18,000 TCR beta sequences were associated with specific HLA alleles at a false discovery rate of 0.05. In a later analysis, several top co-occurrence clusters were reported to appear linked to parvovirus B19, influenza, CMV and Epstein-Barr virus. In a later analysis, HLA-associated TCR beta chains showed more clonal expansion and lower generation probabilities than non-associated chains that were equally common. For the cohort, immune exposure information was limited to CMV serostatus. V-gene and J-gene trimming of TCR beta chains was associated with a missense DCLRE1C variant in a later genetic analysis, and the association was replicated in an independent cohort. According to a later analysis, TCR association rates differed among HLA loci, with DRB1 alleles showing the most associated TCRs and HLA-C alleles showing the fewest. When HLA alleles, especially DR and DQ, strongly co-occurred, attributing TCR associations to individual alleles was difficult. Some IMGT-functional V segments, including TRBV6-2 and TRBV6-3, could not be told apart with the 87-base-pair reads, so those segments were excluded. The classifier was reported to diagnose cytomegalovirus status with high specificity and sensitivity in both the original and validation cohorts. A later analysis found that most CMV-associated TCR beta chains appeared HLA-restricted, with HLA associations seemingly driven largely by CMV exposure.

Via the germline V gene, CDR1 is SGHRS and CDR2 YFSETQ. Counted from cysteine to phenylalanine, this CDR3 has 14 amino acids. Of all the DNA, just the CDR3 is kept, 42 bases in frame from base 1. The germline V and J ends show losses of 5 bases and 2 bases respectively, and no gene match explains 6 bases of the junction. In total, 630 or so healthy bone marrow donors made up the cohort. At the time of sampling, all cohort members were nominally healthy, though unrecorded immune exposures were likely present. The donor tested CMV seropositive, placing the donor among the 250 to 350 seropositive members of the cohort. A peripheral blood sample was collected from each donor, and TCR beta sequencing was performed on peripheral blood mononuclear cells. Genomic DNA was extracted from the blood cell samples with the Qiagen DNeasy Blood Extraction Kit. Remarks on this clone: This clone's antigen is unknown. Base qualities are not provided; no much larger clone lies one nucleotide away.

Libraries came from the immunoSEQ multiplex PCR assay. A mixture of 60 forward primers for TCR Vbeta segments and 13 reverse primers for TCR Jbeta segments was used in the multiplex PCR. Amplification of the CDR3 region of rearranged TCR beta genes was performed with a multiplex PCR assay on genomic DNA. The Illumina HiSeq System was used to sequence the amplified TCR beta libraries as 87-base-pair reads. The paper's processing steps were these. Across the roughly 600 repertoires, a later analysis counted 60 million to 90 million unique TCR beta chains, roughly 11 million of which were shared by at least two donors. Raw reads were error-corrected and collapsed into unique sequences by a nearest-neighbor algorithm in which closely related sequences were merged to remove PCR and sequencing errors. To assign V, D and J gene segments, CDR3 sequences were aligned to IMGT reference sequences. For a sequence to be retained, a match of at least six nucleotides to both a V gene segment and a J gene segment was required. Rearrangements were classified as productive when the CDR3 lacked stop codons and remained in frame with V and J, and all other rearrangements were classified as non-productive. CDR3 was defined according to IMGT convention as the region running from the second conserved V-encoded cysteine to the conserved J-encoded phenylalanine. The earlier analysis of some 600 of the donors excluded sequences that lacked an unambiguous match to a single V gene segment. An earlier analysis of fewer than 650 of the donors classified V segments as functional when productive rearrangements were above 56.7% and as segregating when the standard deviation between donors was above 5%. A statistical classification framework was built for diagnosing cytomegalovirus status from the catalog of TCR beta chain sequences. In a later analysis, V and J genes were assigned by comparing TCR nucleotide sequences against IMGT/GENE-DB human TR gene sequences. A later analysis assigned CDR3 sequences and most-parsimonious VDJ recombination scenarios with the TCRdist pipeline. In a later analysis, each TCR beta chain was defined by its CDR3 amino acid sequence together with its V-gene family, and reads without a unique V-gene family were excluded. In a later analysis, 500 to 700 highly shared, low-generation-probability nucleotide sequences were removed to address suspected cross-contamination and a sequencing artifact. In a later analysis, a clonal expansion index was calculated for each public chain from normalized within-repertoire ranks of inferred template counts. A later analysis computed generation probabilities with a VDJ recombination model fitted to out-of-frame rearrangements, and checked the results against IGoR. In a later analysis, hypergeometric tests were used to score TCR-TCR, TCR-HLA and TCR-CMV co-occurrence, with a repertoire-size bias correction applied to TCR pairs. False discovery rates were estimated in a later analysis by permuting HLA or CMV assignments 20 times. In a later analysis, co-occurring TCRs were grouped using DBSCAN, with TCRdist sequence similarity added in when clustering inside HLA-allele-positive subsets. Repertoires with fewer than 30,000 or more than 120,000 public chains were left out of co-occurrence clustering, as were a handful of repertoires with anomalous nucleotide sharing. Imported from immuneACCESS, the table was reduced by TCRdb to in-frame sequences with V and J called. These copies leave out some clones; in studies compared against another copy, an unresolved V gene accounts for under half, and the cause of the remainder is not known. Clonal size and the V and J genes are those of that table, whereas D and trimming came from the DNA. This sample lists about 170,000 clones; almost 75% were detected once. The ten largest clones take up 5% to 6.5% of the sample.

The sequencing input was PBMCs. This receptor chain uses TRBV5-1 and TRBJ1-1, with 7 bases matching TRBD1. The origin of this receptor is a woman aged 18-29 years in good health and CMV-seropositive. The nucleotides are TGCGCCAGCAGTTTTGACAGGGTCAACACTGAAGCTTTCTTT. Its translation is CASSFDRVNTEAFF. With the portions outside the CDR3 filled from the reference TRBV5-1 and TRBJ1-1 genes, the complete variable region becomes KAGVTQTPRYLIKTRGQQVTLSCSPISGHRSVSWYQQTPGQGLQFLFEYFSETQRNKGNFPGRFSGRQFSNSRSEMNVSTLELGDSALYLCASSFDRVNTEAFFGQGTRLTVV.